This T cell receptor beta chain was sequenced for a study of OX40 agonist ivuxolimab in advanced cancers. Overall study: Clinicians treated patients with ivuxolimab, an agonistic anti-OX40 (CD134) antibody.

Notes on the study in general: Clonal expansion was seen in CD4+ and CD8+ blood T cells by week 6 at 0.1 to 3.0 mg/kg. With doses of 0.1-3.0 mg/kg, partial responders showed among the lowest clonal expansion. In CD8+ T cells, expanded clones were on average more numerous than in CD4+.

Here immunoSEQ multiplex PCR was the method, and the copy in TCRdb shows in-frame clones only, minus some. The profile shows approximately 35,000 clones, 65% to 80% of them singletons. This clone was seen more than once but under ten times. What it binds is unknown. This TCR was recovered from an adult with an advanced solid tumor such as melanoma, head and neck, liver or kidney cancer. The sequenced sample was CD4+ or CD8+ T cells sorted from blood, obtained in a trial of the OX40 agonist ivuxolimab.

The CDR3 spells CASSEAAGGQGYTF. The CDR3 bases are TGTGCCAGCAGTGAAGCGGCAGGGGGTCAGGGCTACACCTTC. J is TRBJ1-2 and V is TRBV6-1; 7 bases are shared with TRBD1. The length of the CDR3 is 14 residues. CDR1 is MNHNS and CDR2 is SASEGT in the germline V gene. V shed 0 bases, J shed 8 bases, and the junction held 6 bases outside the gene matches.